Sequencing of this TCR beta chain was carried out in a study of radiotherapy plus CTLA-4 blockade in lung cancer. Study conclusions and caveats: After treatment with radiotherapy plus ipilimumab, TCR clones that came from the tumor expanded in blood.

Libraries were prepared by immunoSEQ multiplex PCR; TCRdb keeps only in-frame clonotypes and omits some of them. The sample carries nearly 110,000 clones, more than 70% recorded once. The count of this clone is one. As yet, its antigen is unknown. CTLA-4 blockade with ipilimumab, together with focal radiation, was given to patients with chemo-refractory metastatic non-small-cell lung cancer. V trimming: 3 bases; J trimming: 2 bases; junction bases outside the gene matches: 12. Germline values: CDR1 SGHTA, CDR2 FQGNSA. This CDR3 has 17 amino acids. This receptor was taken from a human donor with non-small cell lung cancer that progressed on radiotherapy plus ipilimumab. Some clones in this sample may be carry-over from other donors' samples. The sequencing here drew on peripheral blood, taken from a patient treated with radiotherapy plus ipilimumab. V gene TRBV7-2 combines with J gene TRBJ2-7; TRBD2 matches at 8 bases. The CDR3, as DNA: TGTGCCAGCAGCTTTACGGGTGGGCGGGGGGCCCCCTACGAGCAGTACTTC. Protein product: CASSFTGGRGAPYEQYF.